Below, one T cell receptor beta chain is given with its context. The target antigen is unknown. This specimen belongs to a study of identical twins. The study, taken as a whole, reports: Models predicted too little out-of-frame TCR alpha sharing in monozygotic twins. Clonotypes of the beta chain that were abundant in cord blood carried fewer insertions (memory repertoires showed none).

This CDR3 comprises 16 residues. Trimming took 6 bases from V and 10 from J; bases not matched to a gene: 18. Germline V CDR1 and CDR2: DFQATT, SNEGSKA (reference sequence). TCRdb processed the 5' RACE reads anew with MiXCR; each CDR3 protein has one entry. This sample carries 600,000 to 800,000 distinct CDR3 sequences, 21% of them seen once, and the ten largest clones take approximately 4.3%. Separately, the same data were catalogued under a study of T cells expressing NK-cell markers. That work contributes: There remained a lack of clarity about HCMV specificity of expanded NKG2C+ T cell clones.

Specimen: PBMCs. The chain uses TRBV20-1 and TRBJ2-1, with 10 bases identical to TRBD2. The sequence was obtained from a woman younger than 30 in good health. CDR3 coding DNA: TGCAGTGCCGCCCCAACCAGTCTAGCGGGAGAAGGAGAGCAGTTCTTC. Translating gives CSAAPTSLAGEGEQFF.